This T cell receptor (beta chain) comes out of a study of cytomegalovirus exposure and HLA in healthy donors. Points from the study as a whole: Rare TCR sequences predominated, though certain public TCRs were found in many donors. According to a subsequent analysis, TCR clusters from the first cohort were inclined to appear together in the roughly 120 validation repertoires. It was reportedly the case that the classifier diagnosed cytomegalovirus status with high specificity and sensitivity.

The donors were members of the validation cohort comprising over a hundred subjects, separate from the approximately 700-subject first cohort. A remark on this clone: Antigen unknown.

The method was immunoSEQ multiplex PCR; TCRdb's version includes in-frame clones alone and lacks a portion of them. The sample consists of some 150,000 clones, approximately 88% of them appearing once. Germline V gene lookup returns CDR1 GTSNPN and CDR2 SVGIG (reference sequence). The V and J ends lost 5 bases and 0 bases, in that order; junction bases with no gene match: 0. The CDR3 consists of 13 residues. Sequenced sample: PBMCs. The receptor comes from a young man in good health and CMV-seropositive. The chain carries TRBV30 and TRBJ1-5; 8 positions match TRBD1. The CDR3 reads CAWDRGSNQPQHF. In DNA form, the CDR3 reads TGTGCCTGGGACAGGGGTAGCAATCAGCCCCAGCATTTT.